The 3 T cell receptor beta chains presented below share a single source sample, sequenced in a study of T cell responses to AZD1222 COVID-19 vaccine. Assay: immunoSEQ multiplex PCR; the TCRdb copy retains only in-frame clones and omits some. The sample records fewer than 180,000 clones, 90% being singletons. This specimen consisted of peripheral blood, obtained 28 days after the second AZD1222 dose. Receptor source: an adult who received the AZD1222 COVID-19 vaccine.

CDR3 residues: CASSGRGEGGNSPLHF. DNA for the CDR3: TGTGCCAGCAGCGGCCGGGGGGAGGGAGGCAATTCACCCCTCCACTTT. V gene TRBV7-9 combines with J gene TRBJ1-6; a weak D match, TRBD1 (5 bases). CDR1 is SEHNR, CDR2 FQNEAQ, per germline (reference sequence). The ends were cut back, 5 bases at V and 7 bases at J, with 18 bases in the middle. The length of the CDR3 is 16 residues.

V and J are TRBV5-1 and TRBJ2-7; 7 bases match TRBD1. From germline, CDR1 is SGHRS and CDR2 YFSETQ. V was clipped by 4 bases and J by 6 bases; unmatched bases: 10. The CDR3 length is 14 residues. The CDR3 nucleotides read TGCGCCAGCAGCCGGTCAGGGGGTTCGGTCGAGCAGTACTTC. It specifies CASSRSGGSVEQYF.

This clone has just one count. The chain combines TRBV3-1 (or the pseudogene TRBV3-2) with TRBJ2-7; D unresolved. This CDR3 contains 11 residues. The V gene lost 3 bases and the J gene lost 5 bases, with 5 bases spanning the gap. CDR1 and CDR2 (germline): LGHDT, YNNKEL (reference sequence). CDR3 in DNA: TGTGCCAGCAGCCACACCCACGAGCAGTACTTC. It encodes CASSHTHEQYF.